A selection of T cell receptor beta chains follows, all from one sample in a study of PD-1 blockade in classical Hodgkin lymphoma. Here immunoSEQ multiplex PCR was the method, and the copy in TCRdb shows in-frame clones only, minus some. This sample has approximately 65,000 clones, with 70% to 90% found just once. The sample consisted of peripheral blood mononuclear cells (PBMCs), taken at baseline. These receptors all come from a human donor with classical Hodgkin lymphoma. Each CDR3 is given with its conserved first and last residue. D genes are given only for firm matches. Size values are once, few and many counts, or a class for expanded clones, and some rows have none.

V: TRBV4-2
length: 14
J: TRBJ2-7
size: NA
D: NA
DNA: TGTGCCAGCACCCCCACGACCGGCACCTACGAGCAGTACTTC
CDR3: CASTPTTGTYEQYF

V: TRBV30
length: 15
J: TRBJ1-4
size: NA
D: TRBD1
DNA: TGTGCCTGGAGGGACAGGGGGCGGGCTAATGAAAAACTGTTTTTT
CDR3: CAWRDRGRANEKLFF

V: TRBV5-4
length: 15
J: TRBJ1-1
size: NA
D: NA
DNA: TGTGCCAGCAGACAGGACAGTTACATGAACACTGAAGCTTTCTTT
CDR3: CASRQDSYMNTEAFF

V: TRBV2
length: 13
J: TRBJ1-5
size: once
D: NA
DNA: TGTGCCAGCAGTGAATTTAGGGTCCAGCCCCAGCATTTT
CDR3: CASSEFRVQPQHF

V: TRBV7-2
length: 15
J: TRBJ2-5
size: NA
D: TRBD2
DNA: TGTGCCAGCAGCTTAATGTGGACTAGCCCCCAGACCCAGTACTTC
CDR3: CASSLMWTSPQTQYF

V: TRBV29-1
length: 13
J: TRBJ2-2
size: NA
D: NA
DNA: TGCAGCGTAATGGGACTGAACACCGGGGAGCTGTTTTTT
CDR3: CSVMGLNTGELFF

V: TRBV6-1
length: 14
J: TRBJ1-5
size: NA
D: NA
DNA: TGTGCCAGCAAGGTCCGAGGCGGCAATCAGCCCCAGCATTTT
CDR3: CASKVRGGNQPQHF

V: TRBV27
length: 16
J: TRBJ2-3
size: NA
D: TRBD2
DNA: TGTGCCAGCAGCCCGACCGGGAGGGCTAGCACAGATACGCAGTATTTT
CDR3: CASSPTGRASTDTQYF

V: TRBV6-6
length: 14
J: TRBJ1-2
size: NA
D: NA
DNA: TGTGCCAGCACCACCCTGGCAGACGTCTATGGCTACACCTTC
CDR3: CASTTLADVYGYTF

V: TRBV10-3
length: 15
J: TRBJ2-3
size: NA
D: NA
DNA: TGTGCCACCGGACTCTCAGGGGATGGCACAGATACGCAGTATTTT
CDR3: CATGLSGDGTDTQYF

V: TRBV5-4
length: 15
J: TRBJ2-2
size: NA
D: NA
DNA: TGTGCCAGCAGCTCGTCCAGGGGTGCCACCGGGGAGCTGTTTTTT
CDR3: CASSSSRGATGELFF

V: TRBV5-1
length: 15
J: TRBJ2-4
size: NA
D: NA
DNA: TGCGCCAGCAGCCAGCAGGGGTCTACCAAAAACATTCAGTACTTC
CDR3: CASSQQGSTKNIQYF

V: TRBV6-6
length: 11
J: TRBJ2-7
size: NA
D: NA
DNA: TGTGCCAGCAGTCGGGGGCAGGAGCAGTACTTC
CDR3: CASSRGQEQYF

V: TRBV7-2
length: 15
J: TRBJ1-3
size: NA
D: NA
DNA: TGTGCCAGCAGCTTACAGGGGAACTCTGGAAACACCATATATTTT
CDR3: CASSLQGNSGNTIYF

V: TRBV2
length: 15
J: TRBJ2-3
size: NA
D: TRBD1
DNA: TGTGCCAGCGTCGCCTTCGGGGACAGGGGAGATACGCAGTATTTT
CDR3: CASVAFGDRGDTQYF

V: TRBV7-3
length: 13
J: TRBJ2-1
size: NA
D: NA
DNA: TGTGCCAGCAGCTCGGGACCGCTTAGTGAGCAGTTCTTC
CDR3: CASSSGPLSEQFF

V: TRBV6-1
length: 13
J: TRBJ1-2
size: NA
D: NA
DNA: TGTGCCAGCAGTGATAAGAGGGGTAGAGGCTACACCTTC
CDR3: CASSDKRGRGYTF

V: TRBV30
length: 13
J: TRBJ1-1
size: NA
D: NA
DNA: TGTGCCTGGACTCAGAATGGGAACACTGAAGCTTTCTTT
CDR3: CAWTQNGNTEAFF

V: TRBV7-3
length: 15
J: TRBJ1-2
size: NA
D: NA
DNA: TGTGCCAGCAGCTCCCGGGCGGGGCGACTATATGGCTACACCTTC
CDR3: CASSSRAGRLYGYTF

V: TRBV19
length: 14
J: TRBJ2-7
size: few
D: TRBD1
DNA: TGTGCCAGTAGTACCCGACAGGGACAGAGCGAGCAGTACTTC
CDR3: CASSTRQGQSEQYF

V: TRBV6-9
length: 14
J: TRBJ1-2
size: NA
D: NA
DNA: TGTGCCAGCAGTTACCTTTTCGAGGGCTATGGCTACACCTTC
CDR3: CASSYLFEGYGYTF

V: TRBV30
length: 14
J: TRBJ2-3
size: NA
D: TRBD1
DNA: TGTGCCTGGACCTCAGGACAGGCGGCAGATACGCAGTATTTT
CDR3: CAWTSGQAADTQYF

V: TRBV19
length: 14
J: TRBJ2-1
size: NA
D: NA
DNA: TGTGCCAGTGAGGACCCAAGCTCCTACAATGAGCAGTTCTTC
CDR3: CASEDPSSYNEQFF

V: TRBV9
length: 16
J: TRBJ2-1
size: NA
D: TRBD1
DNA: TGTGCCAGCAGCGTAGCCGGGACAGGGGGACCGCATGAGCAGTTCTTC
CDR3: CASSVAGTGGPHEQFF

V: TRBV6-5
length: 13
J: TRBJ2-1
size: NA
D: TRBD1
DNA: TGTGCCAGTTGGAGGACAGGGAGAAATGAGCAGTTCTTC
CDR3: CASWRTGRNEQFF

V: TRBV18
length: 18
J: TRBJ2-3
size: NA
D: TRBD2
DNA: TGTGCCAGCTCCTACGGGACTAGCGGTATCCGAGGCACAGATACGCAGTATTTT
CDR3: CASSYGTSGIRGTDTQYF

V: TRBV5-1
length: 19
J: TRBJ2-3
size: NA
D: TRBD2
DNA: TGCGCCAGCAGCTTGGCGGCTCTAGCGGGGGGGCTCAGCACAGATACGCAGTATTTT
CDR3: CASSLAALAGGLSTDTQYF

V: TRBV9
length: 14
J: TRBJ1-2
size: NA
D: NA
DNA: TGTGCCAGCAGCGTAGCAGCCTTGGACTATGGCTACACCTTC
CDR3: CASSVAALDYGYTF

V: TRBV5-8
length: 15
J: TRBJ1-2
size: NA
D: TRBD1
DNA: TGTGCCAGCAGCGAGGGGACAGGACTTAACTATGGCTACACCTTC
CDR3: CASSEGTGLNYGYTF

V: TRBV5-6
length: 14
J: TRBJ2-7
size: NA
D: NA
DNA: TGTGCCAGCAGCTTGGTCGGCAGGGCCTACGAGCAGTACTTC
CDR3: CASSLVGRAYEQYF

V: TRBV28
length: 15
J: TRBJ2-7
size: NA
D: NA
DNA: TGTGCCAGCGCCTTAGGGGCGGAGACTTTCTACGAGCAGTACTTC
CDR3: CASALGAETFYEQYF

V: TRBV6-5
length: 13
J: TRBJ1-1
size: NA
D: NA
DNA: TGTGCCAGCAGTTACGGACAAGCCACTGAAGCTTTCTTT
CDR3: CASSYGQATEAFF

V: TRBV27
length: 17
J: TRBJ1-1
size: NA
D: TRBD1
DNA: TGTGCCAGCATTCCTTTCGCCGGGACAGGGATAGCTACTGAAGCTTTCTTT
CDR3: CASIPFAGTGIATEAFF

V: TRBV5-1
length: 13
J: TRBJ1-1
size: NA
D: NA
DNA: TGCGCCAGCAGCCCGTTCTCGGACACTGAAGCTTTCTTT
CDR3: CASSPFSDTEAFF

V: TRBV2
length: 17
J: TRBJ2-1
size: medium-sized
D: NA
DNA: TGTGCCAGCAGTGAAGCAATACCTTGGACGACTAGGGATGAGCAGTTCTTC
CDR3: CASSEAIPWTTRDEQFF

V: TRBV5-1
length: 14
J: TRBJ2-1
size: NA
D: NA
DNA: TGCGCCAGCAGCTTGGAACCTACGGACAATGAGCAGTTCTTC
CDR3: CASSLEPTDNEQFF

V: TRBV6-1
length: 11
J: TRBJ2-7
size: NA
D: NA
DNA: TGTGCCAGCAGTGAATTTTACGAGCAGTACTTC
CDR3: CASSEFYEQYF

V: TRBV7-2
length: 16
J: TRBJ2-7
size: NA
D: TRBD2
DNA: TGTGCCAGCAGCTCCCAGAGCGGGGGAGGCTCCTACGAGCAGTACTTC
CDR3: CASSSQSGGGSYEQYF

V: TRBV4-2
length: 13
J: TRBJ1-5
size: NA
D: NA
DNA: TGTGCCAGCAGCCAATCAAAAGGGGGGACCCAGCATTTT
CDR3: CASSQSKGGTQHF

V: TRBV23-1
length: 15
J: TRBJ2-1
size: NA
D: NA
DNA: TGCGCCAGCAGAACCAGGGAAAGGACCTACAATGAGCAGTTCTTC
CDR3: CASRTRERTYNEQFF

V: TRBV7-2
length: 16
J: TRBJ1-5
size: once
D: NA
DNA: TGTGCCAGCAGCTTAGGCAGGCCGCCTTACAATCAGCCCCAGCATTTT
CDR3: CASSLGRPPYNQPQHF

V: TRBV7-8
length: 16
J: TRBJ1-2
size: NA
D: NA
DNA: TGTGCCAGCAGCTCAGGGCTTACCCGAAAGACCTATGGCTACACCTTC
CDR3: CASSSGLTRKTYGYTF

V: TRBV21-1
length: 15
J: TRBJ2-7
size: NA
D: NA
DNA: TGTGCCAGCAGCAAAGACCGGCCTAGCGGATACGAGCAGTACTTC
CDR3: CASSKDRPSGYEQYF

V: TRBV2
length: 15
J: TRBJ1-4
size: NA
D: NA
DNA: TGTGCCAGCACTCAGGACCGTCCCGGGGTCGAAAAACTGTTTTTT
CDR3: CASTQDRPGVEKLFF

V: TRBV10-3
length: 13
J: TRBJ1-2
size: NA
D: NA
DNA: TGTGCCATCACGGCAGGGACTAACTATGGCTACACCTTC
CDR3: CAITAGTNYGYTF

V: TRBV2
length: 15
J: TRBJ2-4
size: NA
D: TRBD1
DNA: TGTGCCAGCAGACTAGGGGGCCTACCCAAAAACATTCAGTACTTC
CDR3: CASRLGGLPKNIQYF

V: TRBV7-2
length: 16
J: TRBJ2-3
size: NA
D: TRBD1
DNA: TGTGCCAGCAGCCCCCGGACAGGGGGCGCGGGAGATACGCAGTATTTT
CDR3: CASSPRTGGAGDTQYF

V: TRBV11-3
length: 16
J: TRBJ1-1
size: NA
D: TRBD1
DNA: TGTGCCAGCAGCGCCTGGTCCCCGACAGGGGACACTGAAGCTTTCTTT
CDR3: CASSAWSPTGDTEAFF

V: TRBV30
length: 13
J: TRBJ1-1
size: NA
D: NA
DNA: TGTGCCTGGCACAGGTTGGGGTACACTGAAGCTTTCTTT
CDR3: CAWHRLGYTEAFF

V: TRBV4-1
length: 18
J: TRBJ1-6
size: NA
D: TRBD1
DNA: TGCGCCAGCAGCCAAGAGGAGGGGACAGGAGTTTACAATTCACCCCTCCACTTT
CDR3: CASSQEEGTGVYNSPLHF

V: TRBV6-6
length: 14
J: TRBJ1-1
size: NA
D: NA
DNA: TGTGCCAGCAGAGGACGGGACACCAACACTGAAGCTTTCTTT
CDR3: CASRGRDTNTEAFF

V: TRBV18
length: 14
J: TRBJ1-1
size: NA
D: NA
DNA: TGTGCCAGCTCACCACGGGCCTTGAACACTGAAGCTTTCTTT
CDR3: CASSPRALNTEAFF

V: TRBV15
length: 14
J: TRBJ1-2
size: NA
D: NA
DNA: TGTGCCACCAGCAGAGATTACGAGGGGGATGGCTACACCTTC
CDR3: CATSRDYEGDGYTF

V: TRBV5-6
length: 14
J: TRBJ2-7
size: once
D: TRBD2
DNA: TGTGCCAGCAGCTTTGCGGGGGGTACCTACGAGCAGTACTTC
CDR3: CASSFAGGTYEQYF

V: TRBV11-2
length: 14
J: TRBJ2-2
size: NA
D: NA
DNA: TGTGCCAGCAGCTTAGGTGGGAGATCCGGGGAGCTGTTTTTT
CDR3: CASSLGGRSGELFF

V: TRBV4-3
length: 14
J: TRBJ2-5
size: NA
D: NA
DNA: TGCGCCAGCAGCCAAGACGGGGTGCAAGAGACCCAGTACTTC
CDR3: CASSQDGVQETQYF

V: TRBV7-9
length: 13
J: TRBJ1-5
size: few
D: NA
DNA: TGTGCCAGCAGCTTTGGGGGAAGTGAGCCCCAGCATTTT
CDR3: CASSFGGSEPQHF